This T cell receptor beta chain was observed in a study of response to subunit inactivated influenza vaccine. Trimming took 3 bases from V and 5 from J, leaving 11 bases between them. The CDR3 spans 13 residues. Germline assignment: CDR1 SGHDN and CDR2 FVKESK. This clonotype has just a few counts. Its specificity is unknown. TCRdb processed the RT-PCR reads anew with MiXCR; each CDR3 protein has one entry. Of hundreds of thousands of distinct CDR3 sequences listed, 7.6% were seen once; the top ten hold over 10%. Findings and limits, study-wide: The study's authors posited that every seasonal influenza vaccination enlists few new T cells.

This sequence joins TRBV14 and TRBJ2-7; D possibly matches TRBD1 or TRBD2 (5 bases each). The source was PBMCs from blood, collected roughly 24 months after vaccination. The origin of this receptor is a man between 50 and 69 years old who received an inactivated influenza vaccine. CDR3 in DNA: TGTGCCAGCAGCCAGGCCGGGACGAACGAGCAGTACTTC. This codes for CASSQAGTNEQYF. Based on the CDR3 plus reference TRBV14 and TRBJ2-7, the full variable domain is EAGVTQFPSHSVIEKGQTVTLRCDPISGHDNLYWYRRVMGKEIKFLLHFVKESKQDESGMPNNRFLAERTGGTYSTLKVQPAELEDSGVYFCASSQAGTNEQYFGPGTRLTVT.